Below, 17 T cell receptor beta chains from the same sample are listed, as sequenced in a study of blood T cell repertoires in COVID-19. Measured with immunoSEQ multiplex PCR; TCRdb has only the in-frame clones, and not every one. The sample includes 350,000 to 450,000 clones, around 83% seen only once; the top ten take 5% to 5.5%. The sequencing input was PBMCs or T cells enriched from blood (not recorded which). These receptors were collected from a woman aged 50 to 65 who had recovered from COVID-19.

V and J are TRBV5-6 and TRBJ1-2; D may be TRBD1 (6 bases). The CDR3 is 14 residues long. The V end was cut by 0 bases, the J end by 7 bases, with 13 bases between. Germline V gives CDR1 SGHDT, CDR2 YYEEEE. The CDR3 coding sequence is TGTGCCAGCAGCTTGGCCCACAGGGCCTCTGGCTACACCTTC. Translating it yields CASSLAHRASGYTF.

CDR3 amino acids: CASSGQGGPGNTIYF. CDR3 coding DNA: TGTGCCAGCAGCGGACAGGGTGGGCCTGGAAACACCATATATTTT. The chain couples TRBV9 to TRBJ1-3; 7 bases are a match to TRBD1. CDR1 and CDR2 from the germline V gene are SGDLS and YYNGEE. The J segment lost 2 bases and the V segment lost 3 bases, leaving 5 bases of the junction unmatched. The CDR3 is made up of 15 amino acids.

J is TRBJ1-2 and V is TRBV11-3, with a tentative D call TRBD1 (6 bases). The CDR3 sequence is 17 residues long. The germline V gene encodes CDR1 SGHNT and CDR2 YENEEA. Trimming cost V 3 bases and J 2 bases, with 19 bases left between them. The CDR3 DNA follows: TGTGCCAGCAGCTTGGCCCCCACAGGGAGCCGAAACTATGGCTACACCTTC. It yields the protein CASSLAPTGSRNYGYTF.

This clone was counted a few times. CDR3 in DNA: TGTGCCAGTAAAAGGCCAGGCGCTCTCTTCGATGGCTACACCTTC. Amino acids: CASKRPGALFDGYTF. The chain has TRBV19 and TRBJ1-2, with D unresolved. This CDR3 is 15 amino acids long. Per germline, CDR1 LNHDA and CDR2 SQIVND (reference sequence). The V end was cut by 7 bases, the J end by 6 bases, with 21 bases between.

The chain joins TRBV6-2 or TRBV6-3 to TRBJ2-6; D is ambiguous. V lost 6 bases and J 4 bases, leaving 13 bases between the germline ends. This CDR3 is 15 amino acids long. Germline values: CDR1 MNHEY, CDR2 SVGEGT. CDR3 sequence: CASSLSHTGANVLTF. The CDR3, as DNA: TGTGCCAGCAGCCTATCTCACACCGGGGCCAACGTCCTGACTTTC.

This clone was found a few times. This chain connects TRBV5-1 to TRBJ2-7; 12 nucleotides agree with TRBD1. The CDR3 runs 16 residues. CDR1 SGHRS and CDR2 YFSETQ come from the germline V gene. V lost 4 bases, J lost 6 bases, and 11 bases stayed unmatched. DNA of the CDR3: TGCGCCAGCAGCCCTCCGTGGGGGACAGGGGGCGGCGAGCAGTACTTC. This gives the protein CASSPPWGTGGGEQYF.

V usage is TRBV30 and J usage is TRBJ1-2, with 10 bases fitting TRBD1. Trimming at V came to 3 bases and at J to 4 bases, leaving 2 bases not matched to a gene. Per germline, CDR1 GTSNPN and CDR2 SVGIG (reference sequence). The CDR3 spans 13 residues. CDR3 amino acids: CAWRDRGVYGYTF. Here the CDR3 DNA reads TGTGCCTGGAGGGACAGGGGGGTCTATGGCTACACCTTC.

The chain recombines TRBV14 with TRBJ2-5, with TRBD1 identical over 8 bases. The trim removed 1 base at V and 3 bases at J, leaving 4 bases unmatched. This CDR3 comprises 15 residues. Germline V gene sequence: CDR1 SGHDN, CDR2 FVKESK. The CDR3 DNA is TGTGCCAGCAGCCAAGGGACAGGGCCCGAAGAGACCCAGTACTTC. Its translation: CASSQGTGPEETQYF.

The genes are TRBV30 and TRBJ1-3; unclear D gene. V was clipped by 2 bases and J by 0 bases, with 5 bases between them. The CDR3 spans 13 residues. Germline CDR1 is GTSNPN and CDR2 is SVGIG (reference sequence). The CDR3 is CAWSHSSGNTIYF. In nucleotides, the CDR3 is TGTGCCTGGAGTCACAGCTCTGGAAACACCATATATTTT. The whole variable domain, filled in from reference TRBV30 and TRBJ1-3, reads SQTIHQWPATLVQPVGSPLSLECTVEGTSNPNLYWYRQAAGRGLQLLFYSVGIGQISSEVPQNLSASRPQDRQFILSSKKLLLSDSGFYLCAWSHSSGNTIYFGEGSWLTVV.

The chain recombines TRBV10-3 with TRBJ1-2; D is uncertain. This CDR3 comprises 18 residues. Germline-derived CDR1 and CDR2 are ENHRY and SYGVKD. V lost 0 bases to trimming and J lost 2 bases, with 19 bases between them. As DNA, the CDR3 is TGTGCCATCAGTGAGTCGAAAGGACTCAGTGCGGCCAACTATGGCTACACCTTC. Protein product: CAISESKGLSAANYGYTF.

The V gene is TRBV4-1, the J gene TRBJ1-3; D is perhaps TRBD1 (6 bases). Germline V lookup: CDR1 MGHRA, CDR2 YSYEKL. The ends were cut back, 4 bases at V and 2 bases at J, with 15 bases in the middle. The CDR3 length is 16 residues. The CDR3 DNA sequence: TGCGCCAGCAGCCGCGAGGGGGGGGCGGCTGGAAACACCATATATTTT. Translation gives CASSREGGAAGNTIYF.

V and J are TRBV5-1 and TRBJ1-1; TRBD1 is a possible D gene (6 bases). This CDR3 spans 14 amino acids. Germline V gives CDR1 SGHRS, CDR2 YFSETQ. Trimming pared 5 bases from V and 1 base from J, leaving 12 bases between. DNA of the CDR3: TGCGCCAGCAGATTCGACAGGTCGAACACTGAAGCTTTCTTT. It specifies CASRFDRSNTEAFF.

This sequence joins TRBV27 and TRBJ1-2; TRBD1 agrees at 8 bases. J lost 2 bases, V lost 2 bases, and 4 bases had no gene match. Germline CDR1 is MNHEY and CDR2 is SMNVEV (reference sequence). This CDR3 comprises 15 residues. DNA for the CDR3: TGTGCCAGCAGTTTAACAGGGGGGATGAACTATGGCTACACCTTC. Translating it yields CASSLTGGMNYGYTF.

The chain combines TRBV20-1 with TRBJ1-2; D gene unclear. V was cut by 3 bases and J by 7 bases, with 21 bases left in between. The CDR3 runs 15 residues. Germline values: CDR1 DFQATT, CDR2 SNEGSKA (reference sequence). Here the CDR3 DNA reads TGCAGTGCTAGTGACAACCCGAACATCCCGTCTGGCTACACCTTC. Amino acids: CSASDNPNIPSGYTF.

This clone has just one count. The gene calls are TRBV3-1 (or the pseudogene TRBV3-2) and TRBJ1-4; 9 bases are shared with TRBD1. The CDR3 runs 13 residues. V shed 7 bases, J shed 7 bases, and the junction held 4 bases outside the gene matches. The germline CDR1 and CDR2 sequences are LGHDT and YNNKEL (reference sequence). The CDR3 loop reads CASTGTGSEKLFF. The DNA for the CDR3 is TGTGCCAGCACCGGGACAGGGTCTGAAAAACTGTTTTTT.

The chain uses TRBV19 and TRBJ1-5, with D maybe TRBD1 (6 bases). The CDR3 sequence is 15 residues long. CDR1 and CDR2 (germline): LNHDA, SQIVND (reference sequence). V gave up 9 bases and J gave up 0 bases, with 15 bases separating them. CDR3 amino acids: CASIGTPYSNQPQHF. The CDR3 region has the DNA TGTGCCAGCATCGGGACACCCTATAGCAATCAGCCCCAGCATTTT.

The chain carries TRBV2 and TRBJ1-4, with 8 bases matching TRBD1. Germline CDR1 SNHLY, CDR2 FYNNEI. J was trimmed by 6 bases and V by 7 bases; bases with no gene match: 7. The CDR3 is 14 residues long. CDR3 sequence (DNA): TGTGCCAGCACCCAGACAGGGGTTGATGAAAAACTGTTTTTT. Translation gives CASTQTGVDEKLFF.